This record covers a single T cell receptor (beta chain). The sample comes from a study of blood T cell repertoires in COVID-19. The overall study: The United States, Italy and Spain supplied acute and convalescent COVID-19 samples. T cells, B-cell-depleted T cells, or PBMCs supplied cDNA or gDNA.

CDR1 and CDR2 from the germline V gene are ENHRY and SYGVKD. Trimming cost V 9 bases and J 5 bases, with 10 bases left between them. The CDR3 is 11 residues long. In the source study's methods: Reference gene primer amplification in the assay estimated nucleated cell counts. The method was immunoSEQ multiplex PCR; TCRdb's version includes in-frame clones alone and lacks a portion of them. That table supplies the V and J calls and clone size; D and trimming were determined from the DNA. The table records around 95,000 clones, around 88% of them present only once. The chain employs TRBV10-3 and TRBJ1-2; weak D call: TRBD1 (5 bases). The sequenced sample consisted of peripheral blood. This clonotype was sampled from a human donor in a cohort sampled during active COVID-19. CDR3 DNA: TGTGCCATTGGGGCGCAGTATGGCTACACCTTC. Its translation is CAIGAQYGYTF.